The 14 T cell receptor beta chains in this list originate from one sample, sequenced in a study of STAT3 mutations in large granular lymphocyte leukemia. Which antigens these TCRs recognize remains unknown. TCRdb's table, derived via immunoSEQ multiplex PCR, lists solely in-frame clones and lacks some. The table lists around 4,100 clones, 62% of them singletons. Study-wide results and limits: In T-cell large granular lymphocyte leukemia, about half of patients showed multiple immunodominant subclonotypes.

The sequenced sample consisted of PBMCs. The receptors shown here come from a human donor with T large granular lymphocyte leukemia. Some clones in this sample may be carry-over from other donors' samples.

The chain carries TRBV19 and TRBJ1-2; D may be TRBD1 (5 bases). Germline V gene data show CDR1 as LNHDA and CDR2 as SQIVND (reference sequence). Trimming removed 7 bases at V and 0 bases at J, with 12 bases between. The CDR3 contains 14 residues. In DNA form, the CDR3 reads TGTGCCAGTACCTTTGGGGGAGCTAACTATGGCTACACCTTC. This gives the protein CASTFGGANYGYTF.

J is TRBJ1-5 and V is TRBV29-1; weak D call: TRBD1 (5 bases). V was clipped by 5 bases and J by 3 bases, with 11 bases between them. The CDR3 loop spans 13 amino acids. Germline CDR1 reads SQVTM; CDR2 reads ANQGSEA. Here the CDR3 reads CSVSRDANQPQHF. CDR3 sequence (DNA): TGCAGCGTTTCCAGGGACGCCAATCAGCCCCAGCATTTT.

The rearrangement uses TRBV30 and TRBJ2-7; D unresolved. V was clipped by 1 base and J by 7 bases, with 11 bases between them. Germline CDR1 GTSNPN, CDR2 SVGIG (reference sequence). This CDR3 comprises 12 residues. The CDR3 nucleotides are TGTGCCTGGAGTGCGGGTTGGTCGGAGCAGTACTTC. Its protein is CAWSAGWSEQYF.

This clone was picked up one time. The chain is built from TRBV5-6 and TRBJ2-3; tentatively, D is TRBD1 (6 bases). V was clipped by 4 bases and J by 3 bases, with 15 bases between them. CDR1 is SGHDT and CDR2 is YYEEEE in the germline V gene. The length of the CDR3 is 15 residues. CDR3 sequence reads: CASSVTGHQTDTQYF. The CDR3 DNA reads as TGTGCCAGCAGCGTGACAGGTCATCAAACAGATACGCAGTATTTT.

The gene calls are TRBV7-6 and TRBJ1-2, with D possibly TRBD1 on 6 matching bases. The CDR3 runs to 13 residues. Germline V lookup: CDR1 SGHVS, CDR2 FNYEAQ. Trimming left V 1 base short and J 6 bases short, with 9 bases between. The CDR3, as DNA: TGTGCCAGCAGCTTAGAACAGGGTGATGGCTACACCTTC. The encoded protein is CASSLEQGDGYTF.

The chain couples TRBV7-2 to TRBJ1-4; a possible D gene is TRBD1 (6 bases). There are 13 residues in the CDR3. From germline, CDR1 is SGHTA and CDR2 FQGNSA. The germline V and J ends were trimmed by 6 bases and 7 bases, with 12 bases remaining between them. The CDR3 loop is CASSPGVSEKLFF. The CDR3 DNA is TGTGCCAGCAGTCCAGGGGTCAGTGAAAAACTGTTTTTT. The entire variable domain, with the rest obtained from reference TRBV7-2 and TRBJ1-4, is as follows: GAGVSQSPSNKVTEKGKDVELRCDPISGHTALYWYRQSLGQGLEFLIYFQGNSAPDKSGLPSDRFSAERTGGSVSTLTIQRTQQEDSAVYLCASSPGVSEKLFFGSGTQLSVL.

The V and J genes are TRBV4-1 and TRBJ2-7; D may be TRBD1 (5 bases). This CDR3 is 13 amino acids long. Germline CDR1 is MGHRA and CDR2 is YSYEKL. The V and J ends lost 4 bases and 4 bases respectively, with 11 bases between them. The CDR3 here is CASSRTSLYEQYF. The CDR3 DNA sequence: TGCGCCAGCAGCCGGACAAGTCTGTACGAGCAGTACTTC.

The chain is built from TRBV4-1 and TRBJ1-2; D perhaps matches TRBD1 (6 bases). V was cut by 0 bases and J by 8 bases, with 16 bases left in between. The CDR3 runs 15 residues. Germline values: CDR1 MGHRA, CDR2 YSYEKL. The CDR3, as DNA: TGCGCCAGCAGCCAAGACCCCTGGACAGAGAACGGCTACACCTTC. Residues: CASSQDPWTENGYTF.

Worth noting for this clone: Because the CDR3's place on the DNA is in doubt, the DNA is left out and the CDR3 is given as listed by TCRdb. CDR3 sequence: CASSTSDSAYQPQHF. The chain is built from TRBV6-5 and TRBJ1-5; TRBD1, as called in the table, went unchecked against the DNA. The germline CDR1 and CDR2 sequences are MNHEY and SVGAGI. With termini counted, the CDR3 has 15 amino acids.

In this sample, this clone turned up a few times. The chain couples TRBV7-9 to TRBJ2-7, with 8 bases aligning to TRBD1. From germline, CDR1 is SEHNR and CDR2 FQNEAQ (reference sequence). The CDR3 spans 14 residues. Trimming cost V 4 bases and J 6 bases; bases outside gene matches: 8. CDR3 in DNA: TGTGCCAGCAGCTCCTTGGCGGACAGGGTCGAGCAGTACTTC. This translates into CASSSLADRVEQYF.

This clone has more than one count but fewer than ten. The chain combines TRBV4-3 with TRBJ1-6; D uncertain. The CDR3 extends over 15 amino acids. Germline CDR1 is LGHNA and CDR2 is YSLEER. Trimming left V 0 bases short and J 13 bases short, with 16 bases between. The CDR3 loop is CASSQDRLRGGPLHF. In nucleotides, the CDR3 is TGCGCCAGCAGCCAAGACAGGCTGCGGGGAGGGCCCCTCCACTTT.

The gene calls are TRBV7-9 and TRBJ1-2, with 7 nucleotides matching TRBD1. The CDR3 sequence is 15 residues long. The germline CDR1 and CDR2 sequences are SEHNR and FQNEAQ (reference sequence). Trimming at V came to 2 bases and at J to 8 bases, leaving 11 bases not matched to a gene. The CDR3 reads CASSLRDSGLGGYTF. CDR3 nucleotides: TGTGCCAGCAGCTTAAGGGACAGTGGCCTGGGGGGCTACACCTTC.

V and J are TRBV5-1 and TRBJ2-3; either TRBD1 or TRBD2 may supply D (5 bases each). The V end lost 7 bases, the J end lost 6 bases, and 12 bases lay between the germline ends. CDR3 size: 12 residues. Germline loops: CDR1 SGHRS, CDR2 YFSETQ. The CDR3 bases are TGCGCCAGCGGGACCACCCCCGATACGCAGTATTTT. It codes for CASGTTPDTQYF.

The count of this clone is one. This chain uses TRBV6-5 with TRBJ1-2; 9 nucleotides line up with TRBD1. The CDR3 extends over 12 amino acids. From germline, CDR1 is MNHEY and CDR2 SVGAGI. Trimming removed 5 bases from V and 7 bases from J; junction bases left unmatched: 2. CDR3 sequence reads: CASSGTGSGYTF. The CDR3 DNA is TGTGCCAGCAGTGGGACAGGGAGTGGCTACACCTTC.